Presented here are 9 T cell receptor beta chains from one specimen sequenced in a study of blood T cell repertoires in COVID-19. Repertoires were generated with immunoSEQ multiplex PCR, while TCRdb's copy carries only in-frame clones and drops some. The sample contains 450,000 or so clones, roughly 90% of which appear only once. Sequenced: peripheral blood. These receptors all stem from a man between 18 and 29 years old with COVID-19, enrolled during active disease.

The gene calls are TRBV4-2 and TRBJ1-1; D uncertain. The V gene's germline CDR1 is LGHNA and CDR2 YNFKEQ. This CDR3 has 13 amino acids. V lost 0 bases to trimming and J lost 8 bases, with 10 bases between them. CDR3 amino acids: CASSQDRGFEAFF. The CDR3 coding sequence is TGTGCCAGCAGCCAAGATAGAGGGTTCGAAGCTTTCTTT.

A single count supports this clone. The gene calls are TRBV6-5 and TRBJ2-7; D is perhaps TRBD2 (6 bases). Germline CDR1 is MNHEY and CDR2 is SVGAGI. Deletions cut 6 bases from V and 6 bases from J, with 15 bases between. The CDR3 covers 13 residues. CDR3 in amino acids: CASRETSSGEQYF. The CDR3 coding sequence is TGTGCCAGCAGGGAGACTAGTTCAGGCGAGCAGTACTTC.

This clone has just one count. The chain is built from TRBV4-1 and TRBJ2-5; 10 nucleotides align to TRBD2. J lost 3 bases, V lost 0 bases, and 10 bases had no gene match. The CDR3 loop spans 18 amino acids. The V gene's germline CDR1 is MGHRA and CDR2 YSYEKL. The CDR3 reads CASSQEPRTSGLEETQYF. CDR3 nucleotide sequence: TGCGCCAGCAGCCAAGAACCCCGGACTAGCGGCTTGGAAGAGACCCAGTACTTC.

The chain recombines TRBV4-1 with TRBJ2-7; perhaps TRBD1 as D (5 bases). The germline V gene has CDR1 MGHRA and CDR2 YSYEKL. The CDR3 consists of 17 residues. V was cut by 8 bases and J by 0 bases, with 23 bases left in between. In DNA form, the CDR3 reads TGCGCCAGCGCCCCGGCCCAGGGTAAAAGGGGCTCCTACGAGCAGTACTTC. Translating it yields CASAPAQGKRGSYEQYF.

This chain links TRBV11-2 with TRBJ2-1; perhaps TRBD1 as D (5 bases). Trimming removed 5 bases at V and 8 bases at J, with 19 bases between. This CDR3 region has 15 residues. CDR1 and CDR2 (germline): SGHAT, FQNNGV. CDR3 region: CASSDGAVEGHEQFF. The CDR3 DNA follows: TGTGCCAGCAGCGATGGGGCGGTTGAAGGTCATGAGCAGTTCTTC.

V and J are TRBV18 and TRBJ2-6; tentatively, D is TRBD2 (6 bases). The V gene lost 3 bases and the J gene lost 2 bases, with 11 bases spanning the gap. The CDR3 loop spans 16 amino acids. Germline-derived CDR1 and CDR2 are KGHSH and LQKENI. CDR3: CASSPNSGAGANVLTF. CDR3 in DNA: TGTGCCAGCTCACCCAACTCGGGGGCTGGGGCCAACGTCCTGACTTTC.

The V call is TRBV20-1, the J call TRBJ2-7, with 7 positions matching TRBD1. Germline V CDR1 and CDR2: DFQATT, SNEGSKA (reference sequence). Trimming removed 6 bases from V and 4 bases from J; junction bases left unmatched: 3. This CDR3 region has 11 residues. The CDR3 DNA is TGCAGTGCAAAACAGGGGTACGAGCAGTACTTC. Translation gives CSAKQGYEQYF.

The chain combines TRBV5-1 with TRBJ1-2; D is uncertain. Trimming cost V 5 bases and J 4 bases, with 15 bases left between them. The germline V gene has CDR1 SGHRS and CDR2 YFSETQ. The length of the CDR3 is 14 residues. CDR3 sequence reads: CASSPTGNGYGYTF. CDR3 sequence (DNA): TGCGCCAGCAGTCCAACCGGGAATGGCTATGGCTACACCTTC.

The rearrangement links TRBV24-1 to TRBJ1-1; D is ambiguous. V was cut by 6 bases and J by 1 base, with 2 bases left in between. This CDR3 has 11 amino acids. The germline V gene encodes CDR1 KGHDR and CDR2 SFDVKD. The CDR3 here is CATSQNTEAFF. DNA of the CDR3: TGTGCCACCAGTCAGAACACTGAAGCTTTCTTT.